A selection of T cell receptor beta chains follows, all from one sample in a study of blood T cell repertoires in COVID-19. Libraries were prepared by immunoSEQ multiplex PCR; TCRdb keeps only in-frame clonotypes and omits some of them. The data hold under 150,000 clones, with approximately 80% observed a single time. Sequencing was done on a sample of peripheral blood. These receptor sequences come from a man in his sixties with active or convalescent COVID-19. CDR3s include the opening cysteine and the closing phenylalanine or tryptophan.

CASSSDSGNTIYF	13	TRBV3-1/TRBV3-2	TRBJ1-3
CASSIDYGEVMYF	13	TRBV19	TRBJ2-7
CASSLIRAEAFF	12	TRBV7-9	TRBJ1-1
CASSPASPGQGHEQFF	16	TRBV18	TRBJ2-1
CASSVGEPQHF	11	TRBV2	TRBJ1-5
CASSPLRSNTGELFF	15	TRBV18	TRBJ2-2
CASSLAGADTQYF	13	TRBV12-3/TRBV12-4	TRBJ2-3
CSASSGKQFF	10	TRBV20-1	TRBJ2-1
CASTAPGRSGNTIYF	15	TRBV6-6	TRBJ1-3
CASSQEVGLAPADTQYF	17	TRBV4-1	TRBJ2-3
CASSRRPGQAYEQYF	15	TRBV21-1	TRBJ2-7
CASSYSSQGKNIQYF	15	TRBV6-5	TRBJ2-4
CASKQGGSAEAFF	13	TRBV12-3/TRBV12-4	TRBJ1-1
CASSGSGRAPQETQYF	16	TRBV7-6	TRBJ2-5
CASSFAGNSGNTIYF	15	TRBV7-2	TRBJ1-3
CASSFIREISGAFF	14	TRBV28	TRBJ1-1
CASSLRGRGWETQYF	15	TRBV3-1/TRBV3-2	TRBJ2-5